This T cell receptor (beta chain) was sequenced in a study of blood T cell repertoires in COVID-19. Across the study: Whether acute or convalescent, the COVID-19 samples came from the United States, Italy and Spain.

Original data processing: Reference gene primer amplification in the assay estimated nucleated cell counts. Some clones are missing from TCRdb's copy, which holds only in-frame ones; the method was immunoSEQ multiplex PCR. V, J and clone size are those of that table, while D and trimming were read from the DNA. This sample has about 34,000 clones, with 81% found just once. With 2 bases removed from V and 1 base from J, the gap between germline ends came to 9 bases. This CDR3 is 15 amino acids long. CDR1 SGDLS and CDR2 YYNGEE come from the germline V gene. Seattle patients were enrolled while actively infected and followed longitudinally.

The sequence came from a man in his 70s with COVID-19, enrolled during active disease. The sequencing input was peripheral blood. The rearrangement joins TRBV9 to TRBJ2-2; D is possibly TRBD2 (6 bases). The CDR3 spells CASSVGTVNTGELFF. The DNA for the CDR3 is TGTGCCAGCAGCGTCGGGACTGTGAACACCGGGGAGCTGTTTTTT.